This paragraph reports one T cell receptor (beta chain). The CDR3 is 12 amino acids. Germline loops: CDR1 MGHRA, CDR2 YSYEKL. Trimming took 2 bases from V and 6 from J, leaving 5 bases between them. This table comes from immunoSEQ multiplex PCR, and its TCRdb copy is limited to in-frame clones, with some not included. The table records a few hundred thousand clones, more than 75% of them present only once. Participants' own reports of clinical history determined their cohort assignment. Donors in Cohort 3 who had recovered were those with two negative PCRs, healthcare professional clearance, or resolution of their symptoms. The source of the sample is a study of blood T cell repertoires in COVID-19.

Sequenced material: PBMCs or T cells enriched from blood (not recorded which). This receptor was identified in a woman in her 30s who had recovered from COVID-19. The chain couples TRBV4-1 to TRBJ2-1, with a tentative D call TRBD2 (5 bases). CDR3 nucleotide sequence: TGCGCCAGCAGCCAAACTAGCAATGAGCAGTTCTTC. Its translation is CASSQTSNEQFF.